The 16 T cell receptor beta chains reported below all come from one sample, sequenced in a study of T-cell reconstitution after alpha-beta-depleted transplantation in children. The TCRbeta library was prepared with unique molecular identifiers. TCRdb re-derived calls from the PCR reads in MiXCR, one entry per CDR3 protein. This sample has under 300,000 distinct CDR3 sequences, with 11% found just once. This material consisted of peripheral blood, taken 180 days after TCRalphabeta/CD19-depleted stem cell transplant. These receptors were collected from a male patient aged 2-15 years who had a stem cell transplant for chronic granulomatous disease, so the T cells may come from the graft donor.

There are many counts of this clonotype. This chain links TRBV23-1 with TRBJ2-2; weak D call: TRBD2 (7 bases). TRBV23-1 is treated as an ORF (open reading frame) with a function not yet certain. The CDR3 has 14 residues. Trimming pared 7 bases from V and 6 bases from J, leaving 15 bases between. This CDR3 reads CASTPRGGAGELFF. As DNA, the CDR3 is TGCGCCAGCACCCCACGAGGGGGGGCCGGGGAGCTGTTTTTT.

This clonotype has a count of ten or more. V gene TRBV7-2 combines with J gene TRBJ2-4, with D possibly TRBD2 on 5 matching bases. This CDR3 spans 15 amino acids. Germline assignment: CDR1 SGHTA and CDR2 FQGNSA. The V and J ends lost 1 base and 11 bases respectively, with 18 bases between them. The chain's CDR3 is CASSLVTYPEGLQYF. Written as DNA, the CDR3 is TGTGCCAGCAGCTTAGTTACATACCCCGAGGGTCTTCAGTACTTC.

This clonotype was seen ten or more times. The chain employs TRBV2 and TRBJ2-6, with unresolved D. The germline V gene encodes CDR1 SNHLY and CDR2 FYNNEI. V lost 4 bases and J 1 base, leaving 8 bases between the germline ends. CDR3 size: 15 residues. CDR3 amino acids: CASSGQYSGANVLTF. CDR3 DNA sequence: TGTGCCAGCAGTGGCCAGTATTCTGGGGCCAACGTCCTGACTTTC.

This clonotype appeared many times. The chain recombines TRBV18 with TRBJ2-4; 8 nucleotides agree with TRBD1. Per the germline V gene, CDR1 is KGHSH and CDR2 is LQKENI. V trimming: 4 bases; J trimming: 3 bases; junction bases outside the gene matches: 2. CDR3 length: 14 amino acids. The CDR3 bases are TGTGCCAGCTCACTCGGGACAGGCAAAAACATTCAGTACTTC. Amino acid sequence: CASSLGTGKNIQYF. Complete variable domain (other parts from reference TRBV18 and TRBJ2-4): NAGVMQNPRHLVRRRGQEARLRCSPMKGHSHVYWYRQLPEEGLKFMVYLQKENIIDESGMPKERFSAEFPKEGPSILRIQQVVRGDSAAYFCASSLGTGKNIQYFGAGTRLSVL.

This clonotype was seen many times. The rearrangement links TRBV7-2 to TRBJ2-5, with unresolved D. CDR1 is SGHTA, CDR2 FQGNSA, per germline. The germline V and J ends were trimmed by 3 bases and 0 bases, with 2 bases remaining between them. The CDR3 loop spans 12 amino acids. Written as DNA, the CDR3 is TGTGCCAGCAGCTTCTACCAAGAGACCCAGTACTTC. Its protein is CASSFYQETQYF.

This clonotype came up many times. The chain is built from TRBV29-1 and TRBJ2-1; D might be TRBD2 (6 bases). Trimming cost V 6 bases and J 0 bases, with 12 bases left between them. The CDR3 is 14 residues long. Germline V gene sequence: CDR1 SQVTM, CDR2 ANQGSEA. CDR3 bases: TGCAGCGTCCAGAGGGACTCCTCCTACAATGAGCAGTTCTTC. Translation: CSVQRDSSYNEQFF.

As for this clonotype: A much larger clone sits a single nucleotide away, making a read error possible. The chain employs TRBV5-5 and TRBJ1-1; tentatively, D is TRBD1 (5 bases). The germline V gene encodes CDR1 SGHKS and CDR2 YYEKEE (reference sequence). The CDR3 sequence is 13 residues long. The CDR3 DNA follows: TGTGCCCGCAGGCGGGGCTCGAACACTGAAGCTTTCTTT. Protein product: CARRRGSNTEAFF.

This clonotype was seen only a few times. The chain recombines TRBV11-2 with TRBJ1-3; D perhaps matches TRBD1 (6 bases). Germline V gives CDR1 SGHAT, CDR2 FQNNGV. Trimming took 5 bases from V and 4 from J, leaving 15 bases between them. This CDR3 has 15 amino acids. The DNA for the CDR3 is TGTGCCAGCAGCCGTAGGACAGAACGAGGAAACACCATATATTTT. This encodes CASSRRTERGNTIYF.

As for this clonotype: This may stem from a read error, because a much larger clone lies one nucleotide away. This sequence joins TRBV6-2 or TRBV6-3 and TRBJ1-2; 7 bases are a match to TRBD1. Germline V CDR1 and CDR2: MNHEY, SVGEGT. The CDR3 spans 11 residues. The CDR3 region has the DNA TGTGCCAGTACAGGGGACTATGGCTACATCTTC. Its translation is CASTGDYGYIF.

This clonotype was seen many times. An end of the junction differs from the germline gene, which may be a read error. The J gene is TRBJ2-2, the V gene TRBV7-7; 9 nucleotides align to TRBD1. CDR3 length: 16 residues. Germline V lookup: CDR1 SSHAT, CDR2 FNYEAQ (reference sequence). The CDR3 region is CASSTLQGAKVGELFF. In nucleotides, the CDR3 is TGTGCTAGCAGCACCTTACAGGGGGCAAAGGTCGGGGAGCTGTTTTTT.

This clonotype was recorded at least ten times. The chain's CDR3 is CASSLGLAGGETQYF. The CDR3, as DNA: TGTGCCAGCAGCTTGGGGCTAGCGGGAGGTGAGACCCAGTACTTC. The chain employs TRBV5-5 and TRBJ2-5, with TRBD2 identical over 11 bases. Per the germline V gene, CDR1 is SGHKS and CDR2 is YYEKEE (reference sequence). V was clipped by 0 bases and J by 5 bases; unmatched bases: 3. The CDR3 extends over 15 amino acids.

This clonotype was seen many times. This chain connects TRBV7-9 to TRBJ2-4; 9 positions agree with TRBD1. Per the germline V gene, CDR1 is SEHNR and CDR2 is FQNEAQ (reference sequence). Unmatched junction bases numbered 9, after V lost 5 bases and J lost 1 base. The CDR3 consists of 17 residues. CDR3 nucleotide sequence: TGTGCCAGCAGCCCTACAGGGGGCAGTGGGGCCAAAAACATTCAGTACTTC. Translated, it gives CASSPTGGSGAKNIQYF. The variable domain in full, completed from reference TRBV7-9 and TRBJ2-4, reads DTGVSQNPRHKITKRGQNVTFRCDPISEHNRLYWYRQTLGQGPEFLTYFQNEAQLEKSRLLSDRFSAERPKGSFSTLEIQRTEQGDSAMYLCASSPTGGSGAKNIQYFGAGTRLSVL.

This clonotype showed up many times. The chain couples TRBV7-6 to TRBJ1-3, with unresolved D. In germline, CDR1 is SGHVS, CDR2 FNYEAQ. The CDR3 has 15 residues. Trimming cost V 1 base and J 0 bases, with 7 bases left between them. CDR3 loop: CASSLVDTSGNTIYF. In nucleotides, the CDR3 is TGTGCCAGCAGCTTAGTTGACACCTCTGGAAACACCATATATTTT.

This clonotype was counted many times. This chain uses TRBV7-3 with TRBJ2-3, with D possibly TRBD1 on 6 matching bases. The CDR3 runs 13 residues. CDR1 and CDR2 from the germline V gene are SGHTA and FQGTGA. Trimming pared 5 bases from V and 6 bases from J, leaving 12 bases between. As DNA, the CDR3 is TGTGCCAGCAGCCTCAGGGGAGAGGATACGCAGTATTTT. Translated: CASSLRGEDTQYF.

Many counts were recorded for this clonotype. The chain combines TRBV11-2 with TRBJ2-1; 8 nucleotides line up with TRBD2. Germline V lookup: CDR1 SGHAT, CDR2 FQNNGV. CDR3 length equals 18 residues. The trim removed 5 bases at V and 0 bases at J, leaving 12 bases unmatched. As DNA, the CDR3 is TGTGCCAGCAGCGGGAGCCGGGGGGGCCTTATCTCCTACAATGAGCAGTTCTTC. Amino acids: CASSGSRGGLISYNEQFF. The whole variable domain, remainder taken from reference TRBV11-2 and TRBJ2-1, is EAGVAQSPRYKIIEKRQSVAFWCNPISGHATLYWYQQILGQGPKLLIQFQNNGVVDDSQLPKDRFSAERLKGVDSTLKIQPAKLEDSAVYLCASSGSRGGLISYNEQFFGPGTRLTVL.

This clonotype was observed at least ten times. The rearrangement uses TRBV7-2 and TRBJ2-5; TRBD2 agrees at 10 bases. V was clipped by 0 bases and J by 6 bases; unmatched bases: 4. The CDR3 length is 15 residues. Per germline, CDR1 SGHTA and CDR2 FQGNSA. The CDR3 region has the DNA TGTGCCAGCAGCTTAGCTTGGACTAGCGGAAAGACCCAGTACTTC. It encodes CASSLAWTSGKTQYF.